These 8 T cell receptor beta chains were sequenced from one sample in a study of cytomegalovirus exposure and HLA in healthy donors. The PCR was carried out with 60 Vbeta primers and 13 Jbeta primers. The data were produced by immunoSEQ multiplex PCR, yet TCRdb's version contains in-frame clones alone and is incomplete. The sample yields 250,000 to 300,000 clones, around 90% seen once. The sample taken for sequencing was PBMCs. These receptor sequences come from a girl aged 2 to 9 in good health and CMV-seronegative.

This clone was seen a single time. The chain joins TRBV9 to TRBJ2-3, with unresolved D. The V gene's germline CDR1 is SGDLS and CDR2 YYNGEE. V was trimmed by 3 bases and J by 0 bases, leaving 11 bases between them. There are 15 residues in the CDR3. CDR3 region: CASSADLGSTDTQYF. In DNA form, the CDR3 reads TGTGCCAGCAGCGCCGACTTGGGTAGCACAGATACGCAGTATTTT.

This chain links TRBV15 with TRBJ1-5; TRBD1 aligns across 8 bases. CDR1 is LNHNV, CDR2 YYDKDF, per germline (reference sequence). Trimming removed 3 bases from V and 3 bases from J; junction bases left unmatched: 1. There are 14 residues in the CDR3. Here the CDR3 DNA reads TGTGCCACCAGCAGGGACAGGGCCAATCAGCCCCAGCATTTT. Amino acid sequence: CATSRDRANQPQHF.

This chain connects TRBV7-8 to TRBJ2-7; 11 bases are a match to TRBD2. The CDR3 is made up of 15 amino acids. The J segment lost 0 bases and the V segment lost 3 bases, leaving 1 base of the junction unmatched. In germline, CDR1 is SGHVS, CDR2 FQNEAQ. In nucleotides, the CDR3 is TGTGCCAGCAGCTTTACTAGCGGGAGCTCCTACGAGCAGTACTTC. Its protein product is CASSFTSGSSYEQYF.

This rearrangement joins TRBV7-2 to TRBJ1-5, with 8 bases identical to TRBD1. J lost 6 bases, V lost 3 bases, and 7 bases had no gene match. The CDR3 extends over 15 amino acids. The germline gives CDR1 SGHTA, CDR2 FQGNSA. CDR3 loop: CASSFRDRGGQPQHF. The CDR3 bases are TGTGCCAGCAGCTTCCGAGACAGGGGTGGTCAGCCCCAGCATTTT.

The chain employs TRBV6-5 and TRBJ1-6, with 8 bases matching TRBD1. This CDR3 region has 14 residues. The germline CDR1 and CDR2 sequences are MNHEY and SVGAGI. The V and J ends lost 6 bases and 6 bases, in that order; junction bases with no gene match: 4. CDR3 DNA sequence: TGTGCCAGCAGGGGGACAGGCATTAATTCACCCCTCCACTTT. It specifies CASRGTGINSPLHF.

This chain joins TRBV19 and TRBJ1-2, with D possibly TRBD1 on 5 matching bases. The V end was cut by 7 bases, the J end by 7 bases, with 28 bases between. The V gene's germline CDR1 is LNHDA and CDR2 SQIVND (reference sequence). The CDR3 spans 17 residues. In DNA, the CDR3 is TGTGCCAGTATAGTTGGACGGGCCGGCAGGGTCGGTGGTGGCTACACCTTC. Encoded protein: CASIVGRAGRVGGGYTF.

The rearrangement uses TRBV28 and TRBJ1-5; 9 positions match TRBD1. The CDR3 consists of 17 residues. Germline loops: CDR1 MDHEN, CDR2 SYDVKM. The V segment lost 0 bases and the J segment 4 bases; nucleotides outside the gene matches: 7. CDR3 in DNA: TGTGCCAGCAGTTTATGGGTCGGGACAGGGCCAAATCAGCCCCAGCATTTT. Translation: CASSLWVGTGPNQPQHF. The full variable domain, its missing parts supplied by reference TRBV28 and TRBJ1-5, is DVKVTQSSRYLVKRTGEKVFLECVQDMDHENMFWYRQDPGLGLRLIYFSYDVKMKEKGDIPEGYSVSREKKERFSLILESASTNQTSMYLCASSLWVGTGPNQPQHFGDGTRLSIL.

The CDR3 DNA reads TGTGCCAGCAGTGAAGGAGGGTTCCCTGCCTACGAGCAGTACTTC. It specifies CASSEGGFPAYEQYF. The chain has TRBV6-1 and TRBJ2-7, with D perhaps matching TRBD2 (5 bases). CDR1 and CDR2 from the germline V gene are MNHNS and SASEGT. This CDR3 is 15 amino acids long. With 1 base removed from V and 2 bases from J, the gap between germline ends came to 12 bases.